This T cell receptor (beta chain) originates from a study of cytomegalovirus exposure and HLA in healthy donors. Libraries were prepared by immunoSEQ multiplex PCR; TCRdb keeps only in-frame clonotypes and omits some of them. Here the sample spans 200,000 or so clones, 80% to 90% being singletons. This CDR3 is 14 amino acids long. CDR1 and CDR2 from the germline V gene are LGHNA and YNFKEQ. V gave up 1 base and J gave up 4 bases; unmatched junction bases: 0. What was sequenced was PBMCs. This clonotype was sampled from a woman aged 25 to 45 in good health and CMV-seropositive. This chain connects TRBV4-2 to TRBJ2-7; 11 bases agree with TRBD2. The CDR3 sequence: CASSQASGRYEQYF. CDR3 in DNA: TGTGCCAGCAGCCAAGCTAGCGGGAGGTACGAGCAGTACTTC.